These T cell receptor beta chains were read from a single sample in a study of human T cells and chemical hapten exposure. TCRdb reanalysed the RACE reads using MiXCR and keeps one entry per CDR3 protein. The sample lists about 46,000 distinct CDR3 sequences; 3.5% to 4.5% were seen once. Sequencing was performed on whole blood. All receptors derive from a female donor in good health. Some clones in this sample may be carry-over from other donors' samples. CDR3s include the opening cysteine and the closing phenylalanine or tryptophan. D genes are given only for firm matches. Size is omitted from some rows. Given values are once, few, many or a class for expanded clones.

>TRBV3-1|14|TRBJ2-2|NA|many
TGTGCCAGCAGCCAACCCTTAAAGACCGGGGAGCTGTTTTTT
CASSQPLKTGELFF
>TRBV29-1|14|TRBJ1-4|NA|many
TGCAGCGTTGGGGTGAGGGACGGCGGTGAAAAACTGTTTTTT
CSVGVRDGGEKLFF
>TRBV25-1|14|TRBJ1-1|TRBD1|many
TGTGCCAGCAGTGATGGACAGGGGGCCACTGAAGCTTTCTTT
CASSDGQGATEAFF
>TRBV20-1|14|TRBJ1-2|NA|many
TGCAGTGCTATTGCAGTCCTCACGGACTATGGCTACACCTTC
CSAIAVLTDYGYTF
>TRBV6-4|13|TRBJ2-1|NA|many
TGTGCCAGCAGTGAAGAGCTAGGTGCGCCTAGGTTCTTC
CASSEELGAPRFF
>TRBV3-1|14|TRBJ1-1|NA|many
TGTGCCAGCAGCCCGTCAGGGGAGAACACTGAAGCTTTCTTT
CASSPSGENTEAFF
>TRBV18|17|TRBJ1-5|TRBD1|many
TGTGCCAGCTCACCGAGGCCCGGACAGGGGGACAATCAGCCCCAGCATTTT
CASSPRPGQGDNQPQHF
>TRBV11-2|15|TRBJ2-5|NA|NA
TGTGCCAGCAGCTCCCGTGGGGGGCCACAAGAGACCCAGTACTTC
CASSSRGGPQETQYF
>TRBV6-1|15|TRBJ1-2|TRBD1|many
TGTGCCAGCAGTGAAAGGGACAGAAGTAACTATGGCTACACCTTC
CASSERDRSNYGYTF
>TRBV2|14|TRBJ1-1|TRBD1|many
TGTGCCAGCAGTAAGACAGGGGAGGGCACTGAAGCTTTCTTT
CASSKTGEGTEAFF
>TRBV7-6|17|TRBJ2-1|TRBD1|many
TGTGCCAGCAGCTTAGGAGTTCGGGGACAGGGACGCCATGAGCAGTTCTTC
CASSLGVRGQGRHEQFF
>TRBV12-3/TRBV12-4|14|TRBJ1-2|NA|many
TGTGCCAGCAGACACGGCCGGGCCAACCTTGGCTACACCTTC
CASRHGRANLGYTF
>TRBV29-1|16|TRBJ1-1|TRBD1|many
TGCAGCGTTCCCTCCCCAGGCGGGACAGTGTACACTGAAGCTTTCTTT
CSVPSPGGTVYTEAFF
>TRBV7-2|14|TRBJ1-5|NA|many
TGTGCCAGCAGCTTAGAGGCGGGTACTCAGCCCCAGCATTTT
CASSLEAGTQPQHF
>TRBV7-2|15|TRBJ2-3|NA|many
TGTGCCAGCAGTCTGCGGGGGCCTAGCACAGATACGCAGTATTTT
CASSLRGPSTDTQYF
>TRBV6-1|13|TRBJ1-1|TRBD1|few
TGTGCCAGCAGGGGACAGGGGTTGACTGAAGCTTTCTTT
CASRGQGLTEAFF
>TRBV4-3|20|TRBJ2-5|TRBD2|many
TGCGCCAGCAGCCAAGATACAGGTTCGGGCCTAGCGGGGGTCCAAGAGACCCAGTACTTC
CASSQDTGSGLAGVQETQYF
>TRBV12-3/TRBV12-4|19|TRBJ2-2|TRBD2|many
TGTGCCAGCAGTCTACCCTCGAAACCGACTAGCGGCCCCACCGGGGAGCTGTTTTTT
CASSLPSKPTSGPTGELFF
>TRBV6-2/TRBV6-3|12|TRBJ1-5|NA|many
TGTGCCAGCGGGTGGAGCAATCAGCCCCAGCATTTT
CASGWSNQPQHF
>TRBV12-3/TRBV12-4|15|TRBJ2-1|NA|many
TGTGCCAGCAGTTTGACGGCTGGGTCCTACAATGAGCAGTTCTTC
CASSLTAGSYNEQFF
>TRBV2|15|TRBJ2-3|TRBD2|few
TGTGCCAGCAGGAAGACTAGCGTTTTCACAGATACGCAGTATTTT
CASRKTSVFTDTQYF
>TRBV5-1|16|TRBJ2-4|NA|many
TGCGCCAGCAGCTTGGCTGGAGGTTCAACCAAAAACATTCAGTACTTC
CASSLAGGSTKNIQYF